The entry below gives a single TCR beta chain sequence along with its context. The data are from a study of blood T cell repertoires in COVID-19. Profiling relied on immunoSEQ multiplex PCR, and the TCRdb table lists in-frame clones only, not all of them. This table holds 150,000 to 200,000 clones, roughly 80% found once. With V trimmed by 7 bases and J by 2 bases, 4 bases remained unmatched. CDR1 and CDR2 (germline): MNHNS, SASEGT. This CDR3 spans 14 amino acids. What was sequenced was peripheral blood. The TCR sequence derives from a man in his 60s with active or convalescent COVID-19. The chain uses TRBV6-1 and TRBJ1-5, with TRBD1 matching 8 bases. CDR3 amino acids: CASTQTGGNQPQHF. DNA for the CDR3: TGTGCCAGCACCCAGACAGGGGGCAATCAGCCCCAGCATTTT.